A single sample is the source of the 3 T cell receptor beta chains below, sequenced in a study of shared clonotypes between healthy human individuals. Only in-frame clones appear in the TCRdb table, and some are missing; sequencing was by immunoSEQ multiplex PCR. The repertoire holds some 2,500,000 clones, with over 85% as singletons. Input material: naive CD4+ T cells from PBMCs. Specified subset: CD45RA+ positively selected. Receptors were obtained from a man aged 18 to 29 in good health. Some clones in this sample may be carry-over from other donors' samples.

The chain uses TRBV30 and TRBJ1-4; D not certain. This CDR3 spans 12 amino acids. The germline CDR1 and CDR2 sequences are GTSNPN and SVGIG (reference sequence). V was trimmed by 5 bases and J by 7 bases, leaving 11 bases between them. The CDR3 DNA sequence: TGTGCCTGGCTCAGGCGCGGTGAAAAACTGTTTTTT. Its translation: CAWLRRGEKLFF.

The chain recombines TRBV10-3 with TRBJ1-4; 9 bases match TRBD1. Germline V CDR1 and CDR2: ENHRY, SYGVKD. The J segment lost 8 bases and the V segment lost 10 bases, leaving 14 bases of the junction unmatched. This CDR3 is built from 15 residues. The CDR3 DNA is TGTGCCACGTCGCGAGACAGGGGGTTAGAAGAAAAACTGTTTTTT. This codes for CATSRDRGLEEKLFF.

In DNA form, the CDR3 reads TGTGCCAGCTCGGACAGGGAGATACCTGAAGCTTTCTTT. Translated: CASSDREIPEAFF. J is TRBJ1-1 and V is TRBV27, with 8 bases identical to TRBD1. Germline lookup yields CDR1 MNHEY and CDR2 SMNVEV (reference sequence). The CDR3 extends over 13 amino acids. The J segment lost 6 bases and the V segment lost 8 bases, leaving 8 bases of the junction unmatched.